One and the same sample provided the 31 T cell receptor beta chains below, sequenced in a study of blood T cell repertoires in COVID-19. Sequencing was performed with immunoSEQ multiplex PCR; in TCRdb, only in-frame clones are kept and a portion is missing. The repertoire holds about 150,000 clones, with 80% to 90% as singletons. Sequencing was done on a sample of peripheral blood. These receptors all come from a woman aged 55-75 years with COVID-19, enrolled during active disease.

CDR3 in amino acids: CASSYVQAPYGYTF. The CDR3, as DNA: TGTGCCAGCAGTTACGTCCAGGCTCCTTATGGCTACACCTTC. The chain is built from TRBV6-5 and TRBJ1-2; no definite D call. The CDR3 is 14 residues long. The germline V gene encodes CDR1 MNHEY and CDR2 SVGAGI. V was trimmed by 2 bases and J by 5 bases, leaving 12 bases between them.

The chain employs TRBV2 and TRBJ1-2; 7 nucleotides align to TRBD1. The V segment lost 4 bases and the J segment 0 bases; nucleotides outside the gene matches: 2. This CDR3 is 14 amino acids long. The germline V gene has CDR1 SNHLY and CDR2 FYNNEI. The CDR3, as DNA: TGTGCCAGCAGTGGGGACAGCACTAACTATGGCTACACCTTC. It specifies CASSGDSTNYGYTF.

This clone was seen a few times. This CDR3 is CASTKGQGNSPLHF. The CDR3 bases are TGTGCCAGCACCAAGGGACAGGGGAATTCACCCCTCCACTTT. The chain links TRBV6-1 to TRBJ1-6; the match to TRBD1 covers 10 bases. The V segment lost 7 bases and the J segment 7 bases; nucleotides outside the gene matches: 4. The germline gives CDR1 MNHNS, CDR2 SASEGT. The CDR3 length is 14 residues.

V is TRBV9 and J is TRBJ1-1, with D unclear. The V end lost 4 bases, the J end lost 0 bases, and 7 bases lay between the germline ends. Germline V CDR1 and CDR2: SGDLS, YYNGEE. The CDR3 runs to 13 residues. The DNA for the CDR3 is TGTGCCAGCAGCTGGTCGGTGAACACTGAAGCTTTCTTT. The encoded protein is CASSWSVNTEAFF.

The chain has TRBV29-1 and TRBJ1-1, with a possible D match to TRBD1 (5 bases). The V gene's germline CDR1 is SQVTM and CDR2 ANQGSEA. With 5 bases removed from V and 5 bases from J, the gap between germline ends came to 15 bases. This CDR3 comprises 13 residues. The CDR3 DNA sequence: TGCAGCGTTAACCAGGGCCTAGGAACTGAAGCTTTCTTT. It is translated as CSVNQGLGTEAFF.

The V and J genes are TRBV10-1 and TRBJ1-3, with 7 bases aligning to TRBD1. The ends lost 3 bases at V and 0 bases at J; junction bases unmatched: 14. The CDR3 length is 19 residues. Germline loops: CDR1 WNHNN, CDR2 SYGVQD (reference sequence). The CDR3 loop is CASSDYWLPGGISGNTIYF. CDR3 DNA sequence: TGCGCCAGCAGTGACTACTGGTTGCCAGGGGGAATCTCTGGAAACACCATATATTTT.

This chain uses TRBV18 with TRBJ2-5, with D possibly being TRBD2 (5 bases). The CDR3 sequence is 14 residues long. The V end lost 5 bases, the J end lost 1 base, and 11 bases lay between the germline ends. Germline-derived CDR1 and CDR2 are KGHSH and LQKENI. Here the CDR3 reads CASSTQRIQETQYF. In DNA form, the CDR3 reads TGTGCCAGCTCAACCCAGCGGATCCAAGAGACCCAGTACTTC.

This clone was counted once. The J gene is TRBJ2-2, the V gene TRBV11-1; 8 bases are a match to TRBD2. The length of the CDR3 is 16 residues. V was clipped by 1 base and J by 6 bases; unmatched bases: 7. Germline V gene data show CDR1 as SGHAT and CDR2 as FQDESV (reference sequence). This CDR3 is CASSLDLAGGPGELFF. CDR3 sequence (DNA): TGTGCCAGCAGCTTAGATTTGGCGGGAGGCCCCGGGGAGCTGTTTTTT. The full variable domain, rest sourced from reference TRBV11-1 and TRBJ2-2, is EAEVAQSPRYKITEKSQAVAFWCDPISGHATLYWYRQILGQGPELLVQFQDESVVDDSQLPKDRFSAERLKGVDSTLKIQPAELGDSAMYLCASSLDLAGGPGELFFGEGSRLTVL.

V and J are TRBV11-3 and TRBJ2-7; D might be TRBD2 (6 bases). Germline loops: CDR1 SGHNT, CDR2 YENEEA. This CDR3 is built from 15 residues. With 5 bases removed from V and 7 bases from J, the gap between germline ends came to 21 bases. The CDR3 nucleotides are TGTGCCAGCAGCGGAAGTTCGGGGGAAGGGTCGGAGCAGTACTTC. As protein: CASSGSSGEGSEQYF.

The genes are TRBV30 and TRBJ1-2; tentative D call: TRBD1 (6 bases). Germline values: CDR1 GTSNPN, CDR2 SVGIG (reference sequence). The CDR3 length is 16 residues. Trimming shortened V by 3 bases and J by 8 bases, and 25 bases separated the two germline ends. DNA for the CDR3: TGTGCCTGGAGCCGGCAACTGGGACAAGGGGGTCCGGGCTACACCTTC. As protein: CAWSRQLGQGGPGYTF.

This chain links TRBV4-1 with TRBJ1-1, with 7 bases aligning to TRBD1. The V gene's germline CDR1 is MGHRA and CDR2 YSYEKL. V lost 0 bases, J lost 4 bases, and 8 bases stayed unmatched. This CDR3 has 16 residues. The DNA of the CDR3 is TGCGCCAGCAGCCAAGATCAGGGGGGCGTCGGCACTGAAGCTTTCTTT. Protein sequence: CASSQDQGGVGTEAFF.

This clone occurred a few times. The J gene is TRBJ2-7, the V gene TRBV4-2, with D unclear. V was shortened by 0 bases and J by 2 bases, with 11 bases between the two germline ends. Per the germline V gene, CDR1 is LGHNA and CDR2 is YNFKEQ. The CDR3 sequence is 15 residues long. The chain's CDR3 is CASSQDRTQAYEQYF. In DNA, the CDR3 is TGTGCCAGCAGCCAAGATCGTACACAAGCCTACGAGCAGTACTTC.

This chain joins TRBV7-6 and TRBJ2-1; 10 bases align to TRBD2. With V trimmed by 1 base and J by 7 bases, 7 bases remained unmatched. The CDR3 has 16 amino acids. Germline V gives CDR1 SGHVS, CDR2 FNYEAQ. In DNA form, the CDR3 reads TGTGCCAGCAGCTTAGAGATAGCGGGGGGAGGGAATGAGCAGTTCTTC. The encoded protein is CASSLEIAGGGNEQFF.

The chain combines TRBV15 with TRBJ1-1; D may be TRBD1 (6 bases). CDR3 length: 14 amino acids. The germline V gene encodes CDR1 LNHNV and CDR2 YYDKDF (reference sequence). V shed 4 bases and J shed 0 bases, with 9 bases lying between them. The CDR3 nucleotides are TGTGCCACCAGCACGACAGGATTGAACACTGAAGCTTTCTTT. This codes for CATSTTGLNTEAFF.

CDR3 protein: CASSENRDSPGFEKLFF. Written as DNA, the CDR3 is TGTGCCAGCAGTGAGAACCGGGACTCCCCCGGATTTGAAAAACTGTTTTTT. The J gene is TRBJ1-4, the V gene TRBV2; D may be TRBD1 (5 bases). The CDR3 is made up of 17 amino acids. Germline values: CDR1 SNHLY, CDR2 FYNNEI. Trimming removed 3 bases at V and 7 bases at J, with 21 bases between.

This rearrangement joins TRBV19 to TRBJ2-7; TRBD2 matches at 7 bases. Germline V lookup: CDR1 LNHDA, CDR2 SQIVND (reference sequence). Losses at the gene ends were 9 bases for V and 12 bases for J; bases not matched to a gene: 11. CDR3 size: 11 residues. The CDR3 nucleotides are TGTGCCAGCGGCCCGGGGGGATGGGTGTACTTC. Translation gives CASGPGGWVYF.

This sequence joins TRBV5-5 and TRBJ1-6; 7 nucleotides agree with TRBD1. Per the germline V gene, CDR1 is SGHKS and CDR2 is YYEKEE (reference sequence). This CDR3 is built from 15 residues. V lost 9 bases to trimming and J lost 0 bases; unmatched junction nucleotides: 6. The CDR3, as DNA: TGTGCCACCAAGACAGGGAGCTCCTATAATTCACCCCTCCACTTT. It is translated as CATKTGSSYNSPLHF.

This clone was seen only a few times. V gene TRBV28 combines with J gene TRBJ1-5, with D possibly being TRBD1 (5 bases). The V gene lost 6 bases and the J gene lost 2 bases, with 14 bases spanning the gap. Germline CDR1 is MDHEN and CDR2 is SYDVKM. This CDR3 contains 15 residues. The CDR3 DNA sequence: TGTGCCAGCAGACTGGGAGGGGTTGGCAATCAGCCCCAGCATTTT. Translating gives CASRLGGVGNQPQHF.

This clone came up a few times. V gene TRBV10-1 combines with J gene TRBJ1-1; 9 nucleotides agree with TRBD1. The germline V gene encodes CDR1 WNHNN and CDR2 SYGVQD (reference sequence). The CDR3 loop spans 13 amino acids. V lost 6 bases to trimming and J lost 5 bases; unmatched junction nucleotides: 4. CDR3 loop: CASRQTGGTEAFF. The CDR3 nucleotides read TGCGCCAGCAGACAGACAGGGGGTACTGAAGCTTTCTTT.

Written as DNA, the CDR3 is TGTGCCAGCAGCGTGGGGGGACTCGACAATGAGCAGTTCTTC. Amino acids: CASSVGGLDNEQFF. This chain uses TRBV9 with TRBJ2-1, with D maybe TRBD2 (6 bases). The CDR3 extends over 14 amino acids. Germline-derived CDR1 and CDR2 are SGDLS and YYNGEE. Trimming shortened V by 2 bases and J by 5 bases, and 11 bases separated the two germline ends.

The chain carries TRBV3-1 (or the pseudogene TRBV3-2) and TRBJ1-5; TRBD1 might be the D (6 bases). This CDR3 is 14 amino acids long. Trimming cost V 5 bases and J 7 bases, with 15 bases left between them. In germline, CDR1 is LGHDT, CDR2 YNNKEL (reference sequence). The CDR3 DNA is TGTGCCAGCAGCTTAACAGGGACCTCCCAGCCCCAGCATTTT. Amino acids: CASSLTGTSQPQHF.

This chain uses TRBV7-9 with TRBJ2-7; the match to TRBD1 covers 10 bases. The CDR3 extends over 16 amino acids. Germline V lookup: CDR1 SEHNR, CDR2 FQNEAQ (reference sequence). Germline trimming cut 6 bases from V and 7 bases from J; bases unmatched to any gene: 15. The CDR3 here is CASSLNSGTGVREQYF. DNA of the CDR3: TGTGCCAGCAGTTTAAATTCCGGGACAGGGGTGAGGGAGCAGTACTTC.

The chain carries TRBV6-5 and TRBJ2-1; possible D gene TRBD1, 6 bases. This CDR3 comprises 13 residues. V was trimmed by 5 bases and J by 4 bases, leaving 9 bases between them. CDR1 and CDR2 from the germline V gene are MNHEY and SVGAGI. CDR3 in DNA: TGTGCCAGCAGTCGGACAGATTACAATGAGCAGTTCTTC. Residues: CASSRTDYNEQFF.

CDR3 DNA sequence: TGTGCCTGGGGACAGGGGGCAGGTGGCTACACCTTC. It is translated as CAWGQGAGGYTF. This sequence joins TRBV30 and TRBJ1-2; 11 nucleotides line up with TRBD1. From germline, CDR1 is GTSNPN and CDR2 SVGIG (reference sequence). The V and J ends lost 5 bases and 7 bases, in that order; junction bases with no gene match: 3. This CDR3 spans 12 amino acids. Variable domain in full (rest from reference TRBV30 and TRBJ1-2): SQTIHQWPATLVQPVGSPLSLECTVEGTSNPNLYWYRQAAGRGLQLLFYSVGIGQISSEVPQNLSASRPQDRQFILSSKKLLLSDSGFYLCAWGQGAGGYTFGSGTRLTVV.

This chain links TRBV2 with TRBJ2-7; a weak D match, TRBD1 (7 bases). This CDR3 is 15 amino acids long. In germline, CDR1 is SNHLY, CDR2 FYNNEI. V was clipped by 6 bases and J by 7 bases, with 22 bases between them. The CDR3 nucleotides are TGTGCCAGCAGGAGGGAGGAGGACAGGCATAGGGAGCAGTACTTC. This translates into CASRREEDRHREQYF.

The chain has TRBV24-1 and TRBJ2-5, with a tentative D call TRBD1 (6 bases). The CDR3 has 16 residues. Germline V gene lookup returns CDR1 KGHDR and CDR2 SFDVKD. V was clipped by 3 bases and J by 0 bases, with 13 bases between them. This CDR3 is CATSDPGQAYQETQYF. As DNA, the CDR3 is TGTGCCACCAGTGATCCGGGACAAGCGTACCAAGAGACCCAGTACTTC.

V is TRBV27 and J is TRBJ1-2; TRBD1 matches at 8 bases. Per germline, CDR1 MNHEY and CDR2 SMNVEV (reference sequence). Trimming cost V 6 bases and J 4 bases; bases outside gene matches: 7. The CDR3 has 14 residues. CDR3 bases: TGTGCCAGCAGCAAGGGACAGGCGATCTATGGCTACACCTTC. Translated: CASSKGQAIYGYTF.

CDR3: CASSYSMYAGEQYF. CDR3 in DNA: TGTGCCAGCAGTTACTCGATGTACGCGGGCGAGCAGTACTTC. This chain joins TRBV6-5 and TRBJ2-7; D possibly corresponds to TRBD2 (5 bases). Germline V gene lookup returns CDR1 MNHEY and CDR2 SVGAGI. This CDR3 has 14 residues. Trimming shortened V by 0 bases and J by 6 bases, and 12 bases separated the two germline ends.

This sequence joins TRBV5-5 and TRBJ1-2, with TRBD1 matching over 9 bases. V dropped 0 bases and J dropped 4; count of bases not matched to a gene: 4. The CDR3 runs to 15 residues. From germline, CDR1 is SGHKS and CDR2 YYEKEE (reference sequence). The CDR3 sequence: CASSLATGQGYGYTF. CDR3 bases: TGTGCCAGCAGCTTGGCAACGGGACAGGGCTATGGCTACACCTTC.

This chain links TRBV19 with TRBJ2-5; no reliable D call. V was pared by 4 bases and J by 5 bases, with 11 bases between. This CDR3 comprises 13 residues. From germline, CDR1 is LNHDA and CDR2 SQIVND (reference sequence). The CDR3 spells CASSTSLRETQYF. The CDR3 region has the DNA TGTGCCAGTAGTACGTCGCTCCGGGAGACCCAGTACTTC.

A remark on this clone: In the same sample, other DNA sequences code for this CDR3. The chain links TRBV6-5 to TRBJ2-7; D may be TRBD2 (7 bases). The germline V gene has CDR1 MNHEY and CDR2 SVGAGI. Trimming left V 0 bases short and J 1 base short, with 10 bases between. The CDR3 runs 15 residues. The CDR3 reads CASSYSRGGSYEQYF. The CDR3 coding sequence is TGTGCCAGCAGTTACTCGAGGGGGGGTTCCTACGAGCAGTACTTC.